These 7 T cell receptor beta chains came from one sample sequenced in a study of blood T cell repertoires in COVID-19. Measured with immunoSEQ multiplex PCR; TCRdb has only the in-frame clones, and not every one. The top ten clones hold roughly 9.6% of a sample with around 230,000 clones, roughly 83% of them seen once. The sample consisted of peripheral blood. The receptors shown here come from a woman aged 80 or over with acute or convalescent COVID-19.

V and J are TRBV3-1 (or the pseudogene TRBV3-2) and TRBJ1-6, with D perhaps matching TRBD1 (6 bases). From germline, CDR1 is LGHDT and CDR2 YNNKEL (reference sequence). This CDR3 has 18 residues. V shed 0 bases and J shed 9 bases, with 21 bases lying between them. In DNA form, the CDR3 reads TGTGCCAGCAGCCAAGACACCCCCGGGGGGGCAGTAACTTCACCCCTCCACTTT. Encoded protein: CASSQDTPGGAVTSPLHF.

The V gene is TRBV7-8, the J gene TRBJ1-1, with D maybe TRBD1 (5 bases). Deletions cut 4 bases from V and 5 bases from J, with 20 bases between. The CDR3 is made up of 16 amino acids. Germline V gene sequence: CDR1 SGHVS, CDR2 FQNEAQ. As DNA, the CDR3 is TGTGCCAGCAGCTCCCGAAGGGCAGGGTATATGACTGAAGCTTTCTTT. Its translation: CASSSRRAGYMTEAFF.

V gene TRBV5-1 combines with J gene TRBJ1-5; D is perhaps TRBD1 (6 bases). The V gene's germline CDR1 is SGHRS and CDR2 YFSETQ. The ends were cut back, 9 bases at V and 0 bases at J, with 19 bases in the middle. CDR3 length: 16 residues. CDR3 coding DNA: TGCGCCATCGTCCTGTGGGACACCTCTAGCAATCAGCCCCAGCATTTT. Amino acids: CAIVLWDTSSNQPQHF.

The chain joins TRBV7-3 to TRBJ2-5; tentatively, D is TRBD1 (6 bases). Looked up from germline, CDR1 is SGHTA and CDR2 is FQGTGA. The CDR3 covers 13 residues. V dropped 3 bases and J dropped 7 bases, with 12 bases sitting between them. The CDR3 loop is CASSFTGMGTQYF. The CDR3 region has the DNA TGTGCCAGCAGCTTCACAGGGATGGGGACCCAGTACTTC.

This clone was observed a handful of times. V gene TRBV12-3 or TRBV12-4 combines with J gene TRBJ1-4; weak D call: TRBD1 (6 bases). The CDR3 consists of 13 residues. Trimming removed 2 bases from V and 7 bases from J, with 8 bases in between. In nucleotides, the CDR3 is TGTGCCAGCAGTTTACACAGGGCTGAAAAACTGTTTTTT. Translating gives CASSLHRAEKLFF.

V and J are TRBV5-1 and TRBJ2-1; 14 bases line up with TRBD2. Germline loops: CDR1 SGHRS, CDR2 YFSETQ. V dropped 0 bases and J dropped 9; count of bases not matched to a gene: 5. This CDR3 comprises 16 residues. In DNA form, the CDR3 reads TGCGCCAGCAGCTTGGGACTAGCGGGGGGGTACGGTGAGCAGTTCTTC. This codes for CASSLGLAGGYGEQFF.

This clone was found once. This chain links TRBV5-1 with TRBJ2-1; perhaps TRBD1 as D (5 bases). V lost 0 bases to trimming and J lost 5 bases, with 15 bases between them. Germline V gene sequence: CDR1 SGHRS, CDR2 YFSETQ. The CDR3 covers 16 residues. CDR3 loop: CASSLARHMGHNEQFF. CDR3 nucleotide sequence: TGCGCCAGCAGCTTGGCCAGACATATGGGGCACAATGAGCAGTTCTTC.